This note documents a single T cell receptor (beta chain) sequence. Its specificity is unknown. 60 Vbeta and 13 Jbeta primers were used in PCR. Authors' analysis steps: Among the unique TCR beta chains that a later analysis counted, about 79 million in all, roughly 11 million were shared. The repertoire was sequenced with immunoSEQ multiplex PCR; TCRdb's copy has only in-frame clones and lacks some. The V and J calls and the clone size are those of that table, but D and trimming were determined from the DNA. This table holds some 130,000 clones. V was clipped by 4 bases and J by 6 bases; unmatched bases: 10. Per the germline V gene, CDR1 is SGHNT and CDR2 is YYREEE (reference sequence). This CDR3 region has 15 residues. The sample is drawn from a study of cytomegalovirus exposure and HLA in healthy donors. Points from the study as a whole: A later analysis found most CMV-associated TCR beta chains apparently HLA-restricted. Later, TCR association rates were found to vary by HLA locus, highest for DRB1 and lowest for HLA-C. Reportedly, a later analysis found an Asian-associated ancestry cluster had fewer N-insertions than the approximately 600-donor mean.

The gene calls are TRBV5-4 and TRBJ1-2, with 9 positions matching TRBD1. The sequencing sample was made of PBMCs. The clonotype comes from a woman aged 40 to 50 in good health and CMV-seronegative. The CDR3 loop is CASSPRQGVQNGYTF. Written as DNA, the CDR3 is TGTGCCAGCAGCCCGCGACAGGGGGTTCAGAATGGCTACACCTTC.